This T cell receptor beta chain was sequenced during a study of CD8 T cells in ankylosing spondylitis. Whole-study results and caveats: Clones tied to disease were said to be significantly enriched in matched ankylosing spondylitis synovial fluid.

TCRdb recomputed calls from the 5' RACE reads with MiXCR, one row per CDR3 protein. The table lists about 30,000 distinct CDR3 sequences, about 5.2% of them singletons. V was pared by 0 bases and J by 3 bases, with 12 bases between. CDR1 and CDR2 (germline): SGDLS, YYNGEE. The CDR3 consists of 16 residues. This clonotype was counted at least ten times. Its antigen remains unidentified. The sequence came from a female donor with ankylosing spondylitis or in good health (not recorded which). Material for sequencing was blood, either unsorted or a sorted T cell fraction (not recorded which). The chain has TRBV9 and TRBJ2-2, with D uncertain. DNA of the CDR3: TGTGCCAGCAGCGTAGTACCCCTTCCAGACACCGGGGAGCTGTTTTTT. It translates to CASSVVPLPDTGELFF.